This TCR beta chain is drawn from a study of vaccination effects on CD4 cells after COVID-19 (dated by TCRdb to 2021 to 2024). For the study in its entirety: Each participant got two doses of an mRNA SARS-CoV-2 vaccine, either BNT162b2 or mRNA-1273. In both COVID-19 convalescent patients and infection-naive vaccine recipients, the study compared SARS-CoV-2 spike-specific CD4+ TCR repertoires from before mRNA vaccination with those from after it. A total of 10 COVID-19 convalescent patients and several SARS-CoV-2-naive healthy vaccine recipients were included in the full study. The Oncomine TCR Beta short-read assay on an Illumina iSeq 100 was used to sequence cultures from other donors in the study. Points the paper makes about the study in general: The study was limited by a small number of convalescent patients, and early post-infection timepoints were lacking. At late post-vaccination timepoints, both infection-induced and vaccine-induced clones showed marked clonal contraction, consistent with waning T cell responses. In healthy vaccine recipients, vaccine-induced clones were almost all SARS-CoV-2 mono-reactive, with only 1 of 255 being cross-reactive with common cold coronaviruses.

Sequences SGHTA (CDR1) and FQGTGA (CDR2) are obtained from the germline V gene. CDR3 length: 16 amino acids, cysteine to phenylalanine. Of the read, only the CDR3 DNA is kept; its 48 bases are in frame from base 1. V is pruned by 4 bases and J by 7 bases, leaving 6 bases of the junction without a gene match. There are a few counts of this clone. The antigen this receptor binds is unknown. The input lacks base qualities; no much larger clone sits a single base away. Library generation was performed with the immunoSEQ multiplex PCR assay. DNA from the cultured and isolated CD4+ T cells underwent TCR beta CDR3 sequencing. On the authors' methods: Non-productive TCR sequences were removed, reads were trimmed to the CDR3 region, and CDR3s of at least 7 amino acids were retained. Antigen-specific clonotypes were identified with the MANAFEST web app by comparing expansion in peptide wells against reference cultures. To be called positive, a clone needed expansion at FDR<0.05 compared with the reference and with all other wells, an odds ratio greater than 5, and a frequency greater than 0.1% in two replicate wells. Clonotypes significantly expanded in SARS-CoV-2 spike wells and in at least one common cold coronavirus spike condition were defined as cross-reactive. CDR3 similarity was assessed by Levenshtein distance using the stringdist R package, and unrooted trees were constructed with ape in R 3.6.1. In its TCRdb copy, this immuneACCESS table keeps in-frame sequences only and misses some clones. Where compared with another copy, unresolved V genes explain less than half of these, and the others have no known cause. V, J and clone size reflect that table, while D and trimming were determined from the DNA. The sample table lists 70,000 to 75,000 clones, approximately 70% of them with a count of one. 3.5% to 4.5% of the sample rests with the top ten.

In the ViraFEST assay, PBMC were stimulated with viral peptide pools, and antigen-specific CD4+ T cell clonotypes were then identified by expansion using TCR sequencing. After around 10 days of culture, CD4+ T cells were isolated with the EasySep CD4+ T cell isolation kit. Healthy vaccine recipients had no prior SARS-CoV-2 infection, confirmed by negative nucleocapsid antibodies before and after vaccination. Roughly 2 million PBMC per well were cultured in IMDM with around 5% human AB serum, around 10 IU/ml IL-2 and gentamicin, plus 10 ug/ml peptides. On days 3 and 7, half of the culture medium was replaced with fresh IL-2-containing medium. Unless noted otherwise, every peptide stimulation condition was grown in triplicate wells. Using Ficoll-Paque Plus gradient centrifugation, PBMC were separated from whole blood and then either used fresh or cryopreserved at -140C. The overlapping peptide pools covered the spike proteins of SARS-CoV-2 and of the common cold coronaviruses HCoV-NL63, HCoV-OC43 and HCoV-229E. The QIAamp micro DNA kit was used to extract genomic DNA from the cultured CD4+ T cells.

This receptor chain uses TRBV7-3 and TRBJ1-6; TRBD1 agrees with 11 junctional bases. Material: CD4+ T cells from PBMCs cultured with HCoV-OC43 spike peptides, obtained before COVID-19 vaccination. The sample's cell subset or site label, in plain terms: HCoV-OC43 spike overlapping peptide pool stimulation. This clonotype originated in a human donor who received a COVID-19 vaccine. The CDR3 has the sequence CASSSTGTGGNSPLHF. At the DNA level, the sequence is TGTGCCAGCAGCTCTACCGGGACAGGGGGGAATTCACCCCTCCACTTT.